The clone carrying this T cell receptor beta chain was counted a few times. This specimen belongs to a study of T cells after yellow fever vaccination. TCRdb recomputed calls from the 5' RACE reads with MiXCR, one row per CDR3 protein. This table holds about 220,000 distinct CDR3 sequences, over 6.5% found once. The sequence derives from a man aged 30 to 39 who received the YFV17D yellow fever vaccine. This specimen was CD4+ T cells sorted from PBMCs, taken on the day of the yellow fever booster vaccination.

CDR3 loop: CSATAGTSLSEQFF. In nucleotides, the CDR3 is TGCAGTGCTACCGCCGGGACTAGCTTAAGTGAGCAGTTCTTC. The rearrangement uses TRBV20-1 and TRBJ2-1; 9 nucleotides align to TRBD2. CDR3 size: 14 residues. Germline V gene data show CDR1 as DFQATT and CDR2 as SNEGSKA (reference sequence). The ends lost 4 bases at V and 9 bases at J; junction bases unmatched: 10.